The clone carrying this TCR beta chain was observed a few times. The antigen remains undetermined. This CDR3 is built from 14 residues. The germline V gene has CDR1 SEHNR and CDR2 FQNEAQ (reference sequence). Trimming removed 1 base from V and 6 bases from J, with 10 bases in between. This specimen belongs to a study of blood T cells in healthy people across ages. The people who gave samples were healthy Caucasians from Russia, aged roughly 6 to 100. The draw of peripheral blood yielded approximately 10 milliliters from each donor. Each sample provided at least 5.5 micrograms of extracted total RNA. Study findings and constraints: Comparison with aged donors showed that long-lived donors had more naive CD4+ cells and higher diversity.

It was with a sample-barcoded 5' primer and a J-beta primer mix that a second PCR of roughly 7 to 12 cycles was run. TCRdb re-called the 5' RACE reads with MiXCR, one entry per CDR3 protein. The data contain 980,000 or so distinct CDR3 sequences, roughly 50% of them singletons. The source is a man aged 25 to 40 in good health. Sequenced: blood. The chain has TRBV7-9 and TRBJ2-1, with a weak D call TRBD1 (6 bases). The CDR3 protein is CASSLGQAGNEQFF. CDR3 DNA: TGTGCCAGCAGCTTAGGACAGGCGGGCAATGAGCAGTTCTTC.